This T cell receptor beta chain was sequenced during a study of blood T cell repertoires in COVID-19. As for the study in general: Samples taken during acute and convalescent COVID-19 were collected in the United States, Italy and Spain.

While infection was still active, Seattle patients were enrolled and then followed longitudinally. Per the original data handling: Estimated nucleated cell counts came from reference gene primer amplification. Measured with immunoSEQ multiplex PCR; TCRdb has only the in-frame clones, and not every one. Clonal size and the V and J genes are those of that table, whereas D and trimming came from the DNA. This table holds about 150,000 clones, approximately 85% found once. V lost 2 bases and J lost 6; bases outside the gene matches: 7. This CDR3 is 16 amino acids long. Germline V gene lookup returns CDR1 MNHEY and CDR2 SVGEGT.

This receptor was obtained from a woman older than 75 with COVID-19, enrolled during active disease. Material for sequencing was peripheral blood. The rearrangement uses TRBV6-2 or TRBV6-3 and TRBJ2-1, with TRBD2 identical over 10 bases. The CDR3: CASSYRKREGRNEQFF. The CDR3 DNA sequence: TGTGCCAGCAGTTACCGAAAGCGGGAGGGGCGCAATGAGCAGTTCTTC.